Listed below are T cell receptor beta chains from one sample, sequenced in a study of blood T cell repertoires in COVID-19. Profiling relied on immunoSEQ multiplex PCR, and the TCRdb table lists in-frame clones only, not all of them. This table holds about 310,000 clones, about nine tenths found once. The sample consisted of peripheral blood. Receptor source: a man over 45 with active or convalescent COVID-19. Both conserved end residues are part of each CDR3. The D gene is left open where the match is weak. Where a row states a size, it is once, few, many or the class of an expanded clone; other rows omit it.

CDR3	DNA	V	J	D	size
CASSRLGTGVDGYGYTF	TGTGCCAGCAGCCGCCTCGGGACAGGGGTCGATGGCTATGGCTACACCTTC	TRBV28	TRBJ1-2	TRBD1	.
CASSIGQEKLFF	TGTGCCAGCAGCATTGGACAGGAAAAACTGTTTTTT	TRBV5-4	TRBJ1-4	.	.
CASSQDPPNYGYTF	TGCGCCAGCAGCCAAGACCCCCCGAACTATGGCTACACCTTC	TRBV4-1	TRBJ1-2	.	.
CASSPNPWEGNNSPLHF	TGTGCCAGCAGCCCCAACCCTTGGGAGGGTAATAATTCACCCCTCCACTTT	TRBV9	TRBJ1-6	.	.
CASSLGPDNTYEQYF	TGTGCCAGCAGCTTAGGCCCGGACAACACCTACGAGCAGTACTTC	TRBV7-7	TRBJ2-7	.	.
CASSLGGGAYGYTF	TGTGCCAGCAGCTTAGGAGGGGGCGCCTATGGCTACACCTTC	TRBV7-8	TRBJ1-2	TRBD1	.
CASSQGMAGVETQYF	TGCGCCAGCAGCCAAGGGATGGCAGGGGTGGAGACCCAGTACTTC	TRBV4-3	TRBJ2-5	.	.
CASSLLAGGGGEQFF	TGTGCCAGCAGTTTACTAGCGGGAGGAGGCGGAGAGCAGTTCTTC	TRBV28	TRBJ2-1	TRBD2	.
CASSSPGANRYGYTF	TGTGCCAGCAGTTCCCCAGGGGCCAATCGCTATGGCTACACCTTC	TRBV28	TRBJ1-2	.	once
CASSPGGASTGELFF	TGTGCCAGCAGCCCCGGGGGGGCGTCCACCGGGGAGCTGTTTTTT	TRBV5-4	TRBJ2-2	TRBD2	.
CASSSHGQENQPQHF	TGTGCCAGCAGCTCACACGGACAGGAGAATCAGCCCCAGCATTTT	TRBV7-9	TRBJ1-5	TRBD1	few
CASSLTGTSGREQYF	TGTGCCAGCAGCTTAACAGGGACTAGCGGGAGAGAGCAGTACTTC	TRBV5-5	TRBJ2-7	TRBD2	.
CASSFTGLRTDTQYF	TGTGCCAGCAGCTTCACAGGGTTGCGCACAGATACGCAGTATTTT	TRBV7-3	TRBJ2-3	.	.
CASSIRVENTEAFF	TGTGCCAGTAGTATTCGGGTCGAGAACACTGAAGCTTTCTTT	TRBV19	TRBJ1-1	.	.
CASRLAPERKRGGHETQYF	TGTGCAAGTCGCTTAGCCCCCGAGAGGAAGCGGGGGGGCCACGAGACCCAGTACTTC	TRBV12-2	TRBJ2-5	.	.
CASSPPQGAVGEKLFF	TGTGCCAGCTCACCACCCCAGGGGGCGGTTGGGGAAAAACTGTTTTTT	TRBV18	TRBJ1-4	TRBD1	.
CSVAGTGPPGEKLFF	TGCAGCGTCGCTGGGACAGGGCCTCCCGGTGAAAAACTGTTTTTT	TRBV29-1	TRBJ1-4	TRBD1	once
CASSYHGTASETQYF	TGTGCCAGCAGCTACCACGGGACAGCTTCCGAGACCCAGTACTTC	TRBV7-9	TRBJ2-5	TRBD1	many
CSVVRITGLWGYTF	TGCAGCGTTGTGAGGATAACAGGGCTCTGGGGCTACACCTTC	TRBV29-1	TRBJ1-2	.	.
CAWAPTRSYTQYF	TGTGCCTGGGCCCCAACACGTTCTTATACGCAGTATTTT	TRBV30	TRBJ2-3	.	.
CASSLSTGTNEKLFF	TGTGCCAGCTCACTAAGCACAGGGACTAATGAAAAACTGTTTTTT	TRBV18	TRBJ1-4	.	.
CASSFLRGTDTQYF	TGTGCCAGCAGCTTCCTCAGGGGGACAGATACGCAGTATTTT	TRBV5-5	TRBJ2-3	TRBD1	.
CASSPGSYNEQFF	TGTGCCAGCAGCCCAGGGTCTTACAATGAGCAGTTCTTC	TRBV12-3/TRBV12-4	TRBJ2-1	.	once
CASSPVAGSMNTEAFF	TGTGCCAGCTCACCAGTGGCAGGCTCAATGAACACTGAAGCTTTCTTT	TRBV18	TRBJ1-1	.	few
CASGTGDQETQYF	TGCGCCAGTGGGACAGGGGACCAAGAGACCCAGTACTTC	TRBV5-1	TRBJ2-5	TRBD1	.
CASRGTGRDSYEQYF	TGTGCCAGCAGAGGGACAGGGAGGGACTCCTACGAGCAGTACTTC	TRBV6-5	TRBJ2-7	TRBD1	.
CAWSPSNNEQFF	TGTGCCTGGAGTCCCAGTAACAATGAGCAGTTCTTC	TRBV30	TRBJ2-1	.	once
CASSQTDSYNEQFF	TGTGCCAGCAGCCAGACAGACTCCTACAATGAGCAGTTCTTC	TRBV7-2	TRBJ2-1	.	.
CASSPETRAYEQYF	TGTGCCAGCAGCCCAGAAACTAGAGCCTACGAGCAGTACTTC	TRBV9	TRBJ2-7	.	.
CASSSVTGDTEAFF	TGTGCCAGCAGCTCGGTTACGGGGGACACTGAAGCTTTCTTT	TRBV7-9	TRBJ1-1	.	.
CASSDLSAGNYGYTF	TGTGCCAGCAGTGACCTGTCGGCAGGGAACTATGGCTACACCTTC	TRBV2	TRBJ1-2	.	.